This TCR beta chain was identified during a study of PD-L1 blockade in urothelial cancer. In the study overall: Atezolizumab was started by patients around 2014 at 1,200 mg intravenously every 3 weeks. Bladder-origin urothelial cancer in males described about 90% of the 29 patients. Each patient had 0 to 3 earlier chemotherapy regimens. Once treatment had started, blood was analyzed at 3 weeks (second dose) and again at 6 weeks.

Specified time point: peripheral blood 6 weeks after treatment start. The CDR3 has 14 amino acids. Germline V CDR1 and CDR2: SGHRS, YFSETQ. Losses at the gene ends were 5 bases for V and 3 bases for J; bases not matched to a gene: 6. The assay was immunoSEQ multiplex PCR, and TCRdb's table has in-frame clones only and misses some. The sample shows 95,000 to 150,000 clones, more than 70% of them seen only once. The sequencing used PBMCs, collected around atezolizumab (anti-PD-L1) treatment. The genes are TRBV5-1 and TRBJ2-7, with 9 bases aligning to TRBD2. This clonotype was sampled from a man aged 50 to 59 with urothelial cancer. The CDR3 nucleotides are TGCGCCAGCAGTCTAGCGGGATCCTTCTACGAGCAGTACTTC. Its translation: CASSLAGSFYEQYF.